These 28 T cell receptor beta chains were all obtained from the same sample, sequenced in a study of T cells in Graves' hyperthyroidism and ophthalmopathy. From RNA transcripts, TCR beta CDR3 regions were amplified. First-round RT-PCR with HTBI primers amplified the TCR CDR3 region. TCRdb re-called the multiplex PCR reads with MiXCR, one entry per CDR3 protein. The data contain under 650,000 distinct CDR3 sequences, 16% of them singletons. The sequencing input was blood. All receptors come from a woman in her 30s with Graves' hyperthyroidism.

This clonotype was seen ten or more times. J is TRBJ2-1 and V is TRBV11-2; a possible D gene is TRBD2 (7 bases). This CDR3 is built from 15 residues. Trimming shortened V by 0 bases and J by 8 bases, and 14 bases separated the two germline ends. Germline V gene lookup returns CDR1 SGHAT and CDR2 FQNNGV. CDR3 nucleotide sequence: TGTGCCAGCAGCTTAGACGGGGGGCTAGCCCATGAGCAGTTCTTC. Its protein is CASSLDGGLAHEQFF.

This chain uses TRBV6-5 with TRBJ2-5, with 13 bases aligning to TRBD2. This CDR3 is built from 15 residues. Germline-derived CDR1 and CDR2 are MNHEY and SVGAGI. Trimming at V came to 4 bases and at J to 4 bases, leaving 3 bases not matched to a gene. In DNA form, the CDR3 reads TGTGCCAGCAGTTTCGGGACTAGCGGGACAGAGACCCAGTACTTC. Translated: CASSFGTSGTETQYF.

Ten or more counts support this clonotype. The gene calls are TRBV7-3 and TRBJ2-5; no definite D call. In germline, CDR1 is SGHTA, CDR2 FQGTGA. V was shortened by 6 bases and J by 5 bases, with 10 bases between the two germline ends. The CDR3 length is 12 residues. This chain's CDR3 is CASSHPGETQYF. In DNA form, the CDR3 reads TGTGCCAGCAGTCACCCTGGGGAGACCCAGTACTTC. The full variable domain, with the rest looked up from reference TRBV7-3 and TRBJ2-5, is GAGVSQTPSNKVTEKGKYVELRCDPISGHTALYWYRQSLGQGPEFLIYFQGTGAADDSGLPNDRFFAVRPEGSVSTLKIQRTERGDSAVYLCASSHPGETQYFGPGTRLLVL.

The rearrangement links TRBV6-1 to TRBJ2-3; 7 nucleotides line up with TRBD2. This CDR3 comprises 15 residues. With V trimmed by 8 bases and J by 5 bases, 13 bases remained unmatched. The germline gives CDR1 MNHNS, CDR2 SASEGT. For the CDR3, the DNA is TGTGCCAGCGGGCCATGGGGGGGTATGAAAGATACGCAGTATTTT. Translated: CASGPWGGMKDTQYF.

This clonotype was picked up many times. This rearrangement joins TRBV3-1 to TRBJ1-3; D is perhaps TRBD1 (6 bases). In germline, CDR1 is LGHDT, CDR2 YNNKEL (reference sequence). CDR3 size: 14 residues. With 4 bases removed from V and 0 bases from J, the gap between germline ends came to 7 bases. The CDR3 coding sequence is TGTGCCAGCAGCCCGACAGGCTCTGGAAACACCATATATTTT. Translation: CASSPTGSGNTIYF.

This clonotype was detected many times. The chain uses TRBV28 and TRBJ2-1, with TRBD2 matching over 16 bases. CDR1 is MDHEN and CDR2 is SYDVKM in the germline V gene. With 7 bases clipped from V and 14 bases from J, the junction kept 20 bases outside the gene matches. The CDR3 is made up of 18 amino acids. The CDR3 loop reads CASKTHLTGTSGRAREFF. The CDR3 DNA is TGTGCCAGCAAAACCCACCTCACCGGGACTAGCGGGAGGGCCCGGGAGTTCTTC.

This clonotype was observed a few times. The rearrangement uses TRBV6-1 and TRBJ2-1, with no clear D. Germline V gene lookup returns CDR1 MNHNS and CDR2 SASEGT. This CDR3 spans 16 amino acids. V was clipped by 3 bases and J by 1 base, with 13 bases between them. The CDR3, as DNA: TGTGCCAGCAGTGACGTGGGAATAACTTCCTACAATGAGCAGTTCTTC. Its translation is CASSDVGITSYNEQFF.

This clonotype showed up many times. The rearrangement links TRBV30 to TRBJ2-7; 7 bases are a match to TRBD1. This CDR3 contains 13 residues. Germline V lookup: CDR1 GTSNPN, CDR2 SVGIG (reference sequence). Trimming cost V 5 bases and J 5 bases; bases outside gene matches: 9. The CDR3 is CAWEVQGIHEQYF. The CDR3 DNA reads TGTGCCTGGGAGGTACAGGGGATCCACGAGCAGTACTTC.

The chain couples TRBV28 to TRBJ1-2; D is unresolved. CDR3 length: 12 amino acids. The ends were cut back, 6 bases at V and 6 bases at J, with 11 bases in the middle. Looked up from germline, CDR1 is MDHEN and CDR2 is SYDVKM. The CDR3 here is CASRSGTDGYTF. In DNA, the CDR3 is TGTGCCAGCAGGTCTGGTACGGATGGCTACACCTTC.

There are a few counts of this clonotype. At one boundary the junction diverges from the germline segment, which might be a read error. The chain couples TRBV7-2 to TRBJ1-5, with D maybe TRBD1 (5 bases). The CDR3 covers 15 residues. Germline values: CDR1 SGHTA, CDR2 FQGNSA. DNA of the CDR3: TGTGCCAGCAGTTTAGGATGGGGAGGGGATCAGCCCCAGCATTTT. Protein product: CASSLGWGGDQPQHF.

This chain uses TRBV19 with TRBJ2-2, with D possibly being TRBD1 (6 bases). Germline V CDR1 and CDR2: LNHDA, SQIVND (reference sequence). Trimming took 10 bases from V and 1 from J, leaving 10 bases between them. This CDR3 is 13 amino acids long. The CDR3 nucleotides are TGTGCCATTGGACAGTGGAACACCGGGGAGCTGTTTTTT. Protein product: CAIGQWNTGELFF.

The chain has TRBV24-1 and TRBJ2-1; 13 nucleotides agree with TRBD2. Per germline, CDR1 KGHDR and CDR2 SFDVKD. This CDR3 has 16 residues. Losses at the gene ends were 4 bases for V and 7 bases for J; bases not matched to a gene: 6. The CDR3 DNA reads TGTGCCACCAGTGACCCGGGACTAGCGGGAATGAATGAGCAGTTCTTC. Residues: CATSDPGLAGMNEQFF.

V and J are TRBV30 and TRBJ1-2; D remains unclear. In germline, CDR1 is GTSNPN, CDR2 SVGIG (reference sequence). V was pared by 3 bases and J by 0 bases, with 14 bases between. The CDR3 has 15 amino acids. The CDR3 coding sequence is TGTGCCTGGAGACAAGGTCTCAGAGCTAACTATGGCTACACCTTC. The encoded protein is CAWRQGLRANYGYTF.

This clonotype was counted many times. The rearrangement links TRBV6-5 to TRBJ1-1, with D maybe TRBD1 (5 bases). The CDR3 contains 15 residues. Between the trimmed V and J ends, which lost 2 bases and 1 base, there was a span of 11 bases. CDR1 MNHEY and CDR2 SVGAGI come from the germline V gene. The CDR3 region has the DNA TGTGCCAGCAGTTACCGGGCAGGGCGGAACACTGAAGCTTTCTTT. This sequence encodes CASSYRAGRNTEAFF.

The chain couples TRBV19 to TRBJ1-5; D remains unclear. This CDR3 is built from 18 residues. Germline CDR1 LNHDA, CDR2 SQIVND (reference sequence). V was pared by 5 bases and J by 2 bases, with 22 bases between. The CDR3 reads CASSFALLLGIGNQPQHF. In DNA, the CDR3 is TGTGCCAGTAGTTTCGCGTTGCTTTTGGGGATCGGCAATCAGCCCCAGCATTTT.

A word on this clonotype: A much larger clone differs by one base, so this may be a read error. This rearrangement joins TRBV6-1 to TRBJ1-4; D might be TRBD1 (5 bases). Germline V lookup: CDR1 MNHNS, CDR2 SASEGT. This CDR3 has 13 amino acids. The CDR3 here is CVGKKTANEKLFF. Here the CDR3 DNA reads TGTGTCGGCAAGAAGACAGCAAATGAAAAACTGTTTTTT.

This clonotype has just a few counts. The rearrangement links TRBV6-1 to TRBJ1-3, with TRBD1 identical over 7 bases. The CDR3 runs 14 residues. From germline, CDR1 is MNHNS and CDR2 SASEGT. V shed 7 bases and J 5 bases; nucleotides not matched to a gene: 8. DNA for the CDR3: TGTGCCAGCACCCCGACAGGGCGCCGAAACACCATATATTTT. It specifies CASTPTGRRNTIYF.

Regarding this clonotype: This clone may be a read error of a much larger clone one base away. The chain uses TRBV29-1 and TRBJ2-5, with D tentatively TRBD2 (7 bases). The germline V gene has CDR1 SQVTM and CDR2 ANQGSEA. This CDR3 has 13 residues. Trimming stripped 3 bases from V and 9 bases from J, with 17 bases between. As DNA, the CDR3 is TGCAGCGTTGATGGGGGGGCCGGGGAGGCCCAGTACTTC. Amino acids: CSVDGGAGEAQYF.

As to this clonotype: At one end the junction does not follow the germline gene, possibly because of a read error. The CDR3 DNA reads as TGTGCCAGCAGTTACCCCGGACTAGCGACCTACGAGCAGTACTTC. Its protein is CASSYPGLATYEQYF. The gene calls are TRBV10-3 and TRBJ2-7; TRBD2 matches 9 bases. This CDR3 region has 15 residues. Germline V lookup: CDR1 ENHRY, CDR2 SYGVKD.

This clonotype was recorded at least ten times. The chain has TRBV28 and TRBJ2-3; perhaps D is TRBD1 or TRBD2 (5 bases each). The germline V and J ends were trimmed by 3 bases and 5 bases, with 12 bases remaining between them. CDR3 length equals 14 residues. Germline V CDR1 and CDR2: MDHEN, SYDVKM. The CDR3, as DNA: TGTGCCAGCAGTTTGGGGAAGGGGAGAGATACGCAGTATTTT. It translates to CASSLGKGRDTQYF. The variable domain in full, completed from reference TRBV28 and TRBJ2-3, reads DVKVTQSSRYLVKRTGEKVFLECVQDMDHENMFWYRQDPGLGLRLIYFSYDVKMKEKGDIPEGYSVSREKKERFSLILESASTNQTSMYLCASSLGKGRDTQYFGPGTRLTVL.

In this sample, this clonotype turned up many times. The chain has TRBV12-3 or TRBV12-4 and TRBJ1-4; the D is unclear. Trimming shortened V by 2 bases and J by 5 bases, and 6 bases separated the two germline ends. There are 13 residues in the CDR3. CDR3 DNA: TGTGCCAGCAGTTTAAGATCAAATGAAAAACTGTTTTTT. Its protein product is CASSLRSNEKLFF.

This sequence joins TRBV7-3 and TRBJ1-1; D call uncertain. The germline V and J ends were trimmed by 4 bases and 4 bases, with 7 bases remaining between them. The CDR3 contains 12 residues. Germline lookup yields CDR1 SGHTA and CDR2 FQGTGA. The CDR3 loop is CASSSSGTEAFF. Here the CDR3 DNA reads TGTGCCAGCAGCTCAAGTGGCACTGAAGCTTTCTTT.

This clonotype was seen ten or more times. CDR3 amino acids: CASSFLDSTGELFF. CDR3 DNA: TGCGCCAGCAGCTTCCTGGACAGCACCGGGGAGCTGTTTTTT. The genes are TRBV5-1 and TRBJ2-2; weak D call: TRBD1 (6 bases). V lost 2 bases and J lost 4, with 9 bases in between. From germline, CDR1 is SGHRS and CDR2 YFSETQ. CDR3 length: 14 amino acids.

The chain couples TRBV7-8 to TRBJ2-3; possibly TRBD1 for D (5 bases). The CDR3 spans 16 residues. Germline V gives CDR1 SGHVS, CDR2 FQNEAQ. V was trimmed by 5 bases and J by 4 bases, leaving 19 bases between them. DNA for the CDR3: TGTGCCAGCAGCATGATGTTAGGGGATTCGGCAGATACGCAGTATTTT. This encodes CASSMMLGDSADTQYF.

Concerning this clonotype itself: A read error is possible here, since a much larger clone lies one base away. The V call is TRBV28, the J call TRBJ2-5; D ambiguous. This CDR3 contains 14 residues. CDR1 and CDR2 from the germline V gene are MDHEN and SYDVKM. The CDR3 DNA is TGTGCCAGCAGTAGCCCGGCCCCACAAGAGACCCAGCACTTC. This codes for CASSSPAPQETQHF.

This clonotype was seen many times. The V call is TRBV6-2 or TRBV6-3, the J call TRBJ2-1; 7 nucleotides align to TRBD1. CDR3 size: 16 residues. Germline V gene sequence: CDR1 MNHEY, CDR2 SVGEGT. V gave up 7 bases and J gave up 4 bases; unmatched junction bases: 13. CDR3 residues: CASITAGTATYNEQFF. The DNA for the CDR3 is TGTGCCAGCATTACTGCCGGGACAGCCACGTACAATGAGCAGTTCTTC.

This clonotype was recorded a few times. The rearrangement links TRBV30 to TRBJ2-4; 7 bases agree with TRBD1. Germline CDR1 and CDR2: GTSNPN and SVGIG (reference sequence). Losses at the gene ends were 1 base for V and 0 bases for J; bases not matched to a gene: 9. This CDR3 spans 17 amino acids. The CDR3 here is CAWSALGQALAKNIQYF. CDR3 DNA: TGTGCCTGGAGTGCCCTAGGACAGGCACTAGCCAAAAACATTCAGTACTTC. Full variable domain (remainder filled in from reference TRBV30 and TRBJ2-4): SQTIHQWPATLVQPVGSPLSLECTVEGTSNPNLYWYRQAAGRGLQLLFYSVGIGQISSEVPQNLSASRPQDRQFILSSKKLLLSDSGFYLCAWSALGQALAKNIQYFGAGTRLSVL.

CDR3 loop: CASSYFRQGGTEAFF. The CDR3 DNA is TGTGCCAGCAGTTATTTTAGGCAGGGTGGGACTGAAGCTTTCTTT. The rearrangement joins TRBV6-1 to TRBJ1-1; D possibly corresponds to TRBD1 (5 bases). Germline V gene sequence: CDR1 MNHNS, CDR2 SASEGT. The CDR3 has 15 residues. V lost 5 bases to trimming and J lost 5 bases, with 18 bases between them.